The 5 T cell receptor beta chains listed next were all sequenced from one sample in a study of T cell repertoires in cytomegalovirus infection. TCRdb ran MiXCR on the reads and lists one entry per CDR3 protein. There are hundreds of thousands of distinct CDR3 sequences in the sample; about 24% occur only once, and less than 9.5% lies in the top ten. Sequencing input: CD8+ T cells from PBMCs. These receptor sequences come from a human donor in good health (CMV status not recorded). Some clones in this sample may be carry-over from other donors' samples.

J is TRBJ1-4 and V is TRBV13; D is unclear. Germline-derived CDR1 and CDR2 are PRHDT and FYEKMQ (reference sequence). Deletions cut 4 bases from V and 3 bases from J, with 9 bases between. The CDR3 has 14 amino acids. CDR3 residues: CASSSGLANEKLFF. The CDR3 DNA reads as TGTGCCAGCAGCTCCGGGCTGGCTAATGAAAAACTGTTTTTT.

This clonotype has ten or more counts. V is TRBV7-9 and J is TRBJ2-3, with D maybe TRBD2 (5 bases). The CDR3 contains 13 residues. V shed 7 bases and J shed 3 bases, with 11 bases lying between them. The germline V gene has CDR1 SEHNR and CDR2 FQNEAQ (reference sequence). The CDR3 loop is CASTFPGTDTQYF. Here the CDR3 DNA reads TGTGCCAGCACCTTCCCGGGGACAGATACGCAGTATTTT.

This clonotype occurred many times. The V and J genes are TRBV11-2 and TRBJ1-6, with a tentative D call TRBD1 (5 bases). Germline assignment: CDR1 SGHAT and CDR2 FQNNGV. This CDR3 has 15 amino acids. Trimming shortened V by 6 bases and J by 8 bases, and 17 bases separated the two germline ends. The CDR3: CASRPWGNLYSPLHF. CDR3 bases: TGTGCCAGCAGACCTTGGGGGAACTTGTATTCACCCCTCCACTTT.

Details on this clonotype: A much larger clonotype is one base distant, so this may be a read error. The chain links TRBV7-8 to TRBJ2-7, with D uncertain. This CDR3 is 13 amino acids long. CDR1 and CDR2 from the germline V gene are SGHVS and FQNEAQ. The CDR3 DNA follows: TGTGCCAACAGCTTAGACTTTTCCCTCGAGCAGTACTTC. Translated: CANSLDFSLEQYF.

The sample holds a few counts of this clonotype. The chain recombines TRBV12-3 or TRBV12-4 with TRBJ2-5; perhaps TRBD2 as D (6 bases). V was trimmed by 4 bases and J by 7 bases, leaving 16 bases between them. This CDR3 spans 14 amino acids. CDR3 sequence: CASSYEGVRGTQYF. CDR3 sequence (DNA): TGTGCCAGCAGTTACGAAGGGGTGCGGGGGACCCAGTACTTC.